This T cell receptor (beta chain) was identified in a study of cytomegalovirus exposure and HLA in healthy donors. Regarding the study as a whole: Specificity of three CMV-associated chains for CMV antigens was verified in vitro. Most observed TCR sequences were rare, whereas some public TCRs were detected in many donors.

V lost 5 bases, J lost 6 bases, and 11 bases stayed unmatched. Germline CDR1 and CDR2: SGHAT and FQNNGV. This CDR3 is 17 amino acids long. TCRdb's table, derived via immunoSEQ multiplex PCR, lists solely in-frame clones and lacks some. The sample has some 76,000 clones; over 90% are singletons. Turning to this clone: Its antigen is unidentified.

The specimen sequenced was PBMCs. This TCR was sampled from a woman younger than 30 in good health and CMV-seronegative. This chain links TRBV11-2 with TRBJ2-2, with 11 bases that match TRBD1. The CDR3 here is CASSLQGQGAFAGELFF. CDR3 bases: TGTGCCAGCAGCCTTCAAGGACAGGGGGCATTCGCCGGGGAGCTGTTTTTT.